These T cell receptor beta chains were read from a single sample in a study of T cells after yellow fever vaccination. TCRdb reprocessed the 5' RACE reads with MiXCR, giving one entry per CDR3 protein. The sample records 110,000 to 150,000 distinct CDR3 sequences, about 7% being singletons. Sequenced here: CD4+ T cells sorted from PBMCs, sampled 10 days after the yellow fever booster vaccination. These receptors all come from a man aged 25 to 45 who received the YFV17D yellow fever vaccine. CDR3s include the opening cysteine and the closing phenylalanine or tryptophan. Each record gives: CDR3 protein, CDR3 DNA, clone size, V gene, J gene, D gene. D genes are given only for firm matches. Size is omitted from some rows. Given values are once, few, many or a class for expanded clones.

CDR3: CASSLGERNEQFF
DNA: TGTGCCAGCAGCTTAGGCGAGCGGAATGAGCAGTTCTTC
size: many
V: TRBV11-3
J: TRBJ2-1
D: -

CDR3: CASSSLGEGSQPQHF
DNA: TGTGCCAGCAGTTCCCTTGGTGAGGGTAGCCAGCCCCAGCATTTT
size: few
V: TRBV27
J: TRBJ1-5
D: -

CDR3: CSAPDRTSGNTIYF
DNA: TGCAGTGCGCCCGACAGAACCTCTGGAAACACCATATATTTT
size: -
V: TRBV20-1
J: TRBJ1-3
D: -

CDR3: CASSEDLQETQYF
DNA: TGTGCCAGCAGTGAAGACTTACAAGAGACCCAGTACTTC
size: many
V: TRBV2
J: TRBJ2-5
D: -

CDR3: CASRDRPGANVLTF
DNA: TGTGCCAGTAGGGACAGGCCTGGGGCCAACGTCCTGACTTTC
size: many
V: TRBV19
J: TRBJ2-6
D: TRBD1

CDR3: CASRFQLNTEAFF
DNA: TGTGCCAGCAGGTTTCAGCTAAACACTGAAGCTTTCTTT
size: many
V: TRBV5-8
J: TRBJ1-1
D: -

CDR3: CASISAAETQYF
DNA: TGTGCCAGCATCTCTGCTGCGGAGACCCAGTACTTC
size: few
V: TRBV28
J: TRBJ2-5
D: -

CDR3: CASSFSVPGVETQYF
DNA: TGCGCCAGCAGCTTCTCGGTGCCCGGAGTCGAGACCCAGTACTTC
size: many
V: TRBV5-1
J: TRBJ2-5
D: -

CDR3: CASRQYNLQGAPYNEQFF
DNA: TGTGCCAGCCGCCAATACAACCTACAGGGAGCCCCTTACAATGAGCAGTTCTTC
size: many
V: TRBV12-3/TRBV12-4
J: TRBJ2-1
D: -

CDR3: CASSQSGTSGAGAQETQYF
DNA: TGTGCCAGCAGCCAAAGCGGGACTAGCGGAGCTGGGGCCCAAGAGACCCAGTACTTC
size: many
V: TRBV11-2
J: TRBJ2-5
D: TRBD2

CDR3: CASSSNIGLARVNEQFF
DNA: TGTGCCAGCAGCTCTAATATAGGACTAGCTAGGGTGAATGAGCAGTTCTTC
size: -
V: TRBV27
J: TRBJ2-1
D: TRBD2

CDR3: CASSTRRTVNVLTF
DNA: TGTGCCAGCAGTACCCGACGGACGGTAAACGTCCTGACTTTC
size: many
V: TRBV6-5
J: TRBJ2-6
D: -

CDR3: CASSTGQVDYEQYF
DNA: TGTGCCAGTAGTACGGGACAGGTGGACTACGAGCAGTACTTC
size: many
V: TRBV19
J: TRBJ2-7
D: TRBD1

CDR3: CASSPTAYEQYF
DNA: TGTGCCAGCAGCCCTACCGCCTACGAGCAGTACTTC
size: many
V: TRBV11-1
J: TRBJ2-7
D: -

CDR3: CASSPRRSSYNEQFF
DNA: TGTGCCAGCAGCCCCCGCCGTAGCTCCTACAATGAGCAGTTCTTC
size: many
V: TRBV12-3/TRBV12-4
J: TRBJ2-1
D: -

CDR3: CASSLGLAGIKEQYF
DNA: TGCGCCAGCAGCTTGGGTCTAGCGGGAATTAAGGAGCAGTACTTC
size: many
V: TRBV5-1
J: TRBJ2-7
D: TRBD2

CDR3: CATSDFGETQYF
DNA: TGTGCCACCAGTGATTTCGGAGAGACCCAGTACTTC
size: many
V: TRBV24-1
J: TRBJ2-5
D: -